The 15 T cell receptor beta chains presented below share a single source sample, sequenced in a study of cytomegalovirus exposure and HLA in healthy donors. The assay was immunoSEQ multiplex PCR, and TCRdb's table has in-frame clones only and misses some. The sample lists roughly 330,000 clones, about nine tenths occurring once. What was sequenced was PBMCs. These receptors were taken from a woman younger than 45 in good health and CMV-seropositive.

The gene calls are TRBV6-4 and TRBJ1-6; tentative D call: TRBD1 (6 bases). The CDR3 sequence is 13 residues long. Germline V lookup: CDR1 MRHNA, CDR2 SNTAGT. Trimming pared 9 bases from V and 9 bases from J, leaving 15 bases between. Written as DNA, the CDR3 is TGTGCCAGTGCCGGGACATCAACTTCACCCCTCCACTTT. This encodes CASAGTSTSPLHF.

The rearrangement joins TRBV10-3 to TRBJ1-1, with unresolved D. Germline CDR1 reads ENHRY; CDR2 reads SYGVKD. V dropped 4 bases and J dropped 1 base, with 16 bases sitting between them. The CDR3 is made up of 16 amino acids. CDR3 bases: TGTGCCATCAGTGGATCGGGGAAAAGACAGAACACTGAAGCTTTCTTT. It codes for CAISGSGKRQNTEAFF.

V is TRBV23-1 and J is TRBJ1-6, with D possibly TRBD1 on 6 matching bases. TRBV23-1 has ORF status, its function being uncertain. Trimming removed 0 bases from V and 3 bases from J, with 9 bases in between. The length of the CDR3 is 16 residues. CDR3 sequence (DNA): TGCGCCAGCAGTCAATCGGACAGATACTATAATTCACCCCTCCACTTT. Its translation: CASSQSDRYYNSPLHF.

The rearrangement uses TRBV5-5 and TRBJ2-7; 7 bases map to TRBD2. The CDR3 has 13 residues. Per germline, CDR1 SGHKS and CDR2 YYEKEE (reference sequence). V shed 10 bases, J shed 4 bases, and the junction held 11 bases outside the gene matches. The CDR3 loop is CASRVDSGYEQYF. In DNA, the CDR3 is TGTGCCTCCCGGGTAGATAGCGGGTACGAGCAGTACTTC. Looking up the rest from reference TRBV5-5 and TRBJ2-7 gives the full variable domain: DAGVTQSPTHLIKTRGQQVTLRCSPISGHKSVSWYQQVLGQGPQFIFQYYEKEERGRGNFPDRFSARQFPNYSSELNVNALLLGDSALYLCASRVDSGYEQYFGPGTRLTVT.

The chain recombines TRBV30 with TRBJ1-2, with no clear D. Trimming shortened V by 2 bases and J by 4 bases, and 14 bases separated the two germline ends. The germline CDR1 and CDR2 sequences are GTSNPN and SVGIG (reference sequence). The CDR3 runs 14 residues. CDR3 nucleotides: TGTGCCTGGAGTTTCCCCCAGGTGATCTATGGCTACACCTTC. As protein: CAWSFPQVIYGYTF.

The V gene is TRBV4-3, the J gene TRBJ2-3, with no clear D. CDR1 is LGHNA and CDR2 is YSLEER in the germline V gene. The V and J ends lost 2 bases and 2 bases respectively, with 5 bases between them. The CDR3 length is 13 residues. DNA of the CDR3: TGCGCCAGCAGCCAACTAGTCACAGATACGCAGTATTTT. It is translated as CASSQLVTDTQYF.

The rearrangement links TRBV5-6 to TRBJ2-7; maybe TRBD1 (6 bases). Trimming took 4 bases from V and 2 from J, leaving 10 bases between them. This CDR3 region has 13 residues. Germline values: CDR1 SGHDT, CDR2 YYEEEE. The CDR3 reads CASSHGQTYEQYF. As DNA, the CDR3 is TGTGCCAGCAGCCACGGACAGACCTACGAGCAGTACTTC.

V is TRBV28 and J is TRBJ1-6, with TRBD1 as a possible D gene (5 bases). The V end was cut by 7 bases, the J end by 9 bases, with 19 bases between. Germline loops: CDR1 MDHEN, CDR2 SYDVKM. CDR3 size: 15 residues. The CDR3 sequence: CASTRTSLSTSPLHF. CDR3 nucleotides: TGTGCCAGCACCCGGACATCATTAAGTACTTCACCCCTCCACTTT.

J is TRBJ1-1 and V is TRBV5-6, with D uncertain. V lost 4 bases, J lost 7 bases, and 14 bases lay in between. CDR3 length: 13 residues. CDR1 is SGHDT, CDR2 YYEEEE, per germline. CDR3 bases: TGTGCCAGCAGCGTGGACGGCCGGAATGAAGCTTTCTTT. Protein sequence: CASSVDGRNEAFF.

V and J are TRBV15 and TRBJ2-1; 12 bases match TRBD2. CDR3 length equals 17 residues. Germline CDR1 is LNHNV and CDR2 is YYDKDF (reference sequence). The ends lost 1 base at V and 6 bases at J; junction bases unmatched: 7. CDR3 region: CATSRVPSGRAFNEQFF. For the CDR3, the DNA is TGTGCCACCAGCAGAGTTCCTAGCGGGAGGGCCTTCAATGAGCAGTTCTTC.

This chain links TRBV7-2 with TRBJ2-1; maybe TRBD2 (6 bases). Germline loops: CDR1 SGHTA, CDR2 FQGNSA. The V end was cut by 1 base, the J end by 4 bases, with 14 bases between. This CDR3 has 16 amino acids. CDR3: CASSLVADYLYNEQFF. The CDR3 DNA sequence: TGTGCCAGCAGCTTAGTTGCGGACTATTTATACAATGAGCAGTTCTTC. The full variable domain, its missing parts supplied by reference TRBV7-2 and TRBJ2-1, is GAGVSQSPSNKVTEKGKDVELRCDPISGHTALYWYRQSLGQGLEFLIYFQGNSAPDKSGLPSDRFSAERTGGSVSTLTIQRTQQEDSAVYLCASSLVADYLYNEQFFGPGTRLTVL.

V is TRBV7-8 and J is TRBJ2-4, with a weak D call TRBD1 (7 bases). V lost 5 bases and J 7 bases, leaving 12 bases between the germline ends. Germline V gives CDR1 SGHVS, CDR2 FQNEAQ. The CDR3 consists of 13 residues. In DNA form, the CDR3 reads TGTGCCAGCAGCGGGGACAGCGGGAACATTCAGTACTTC. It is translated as CASSGDSGNIQYF.

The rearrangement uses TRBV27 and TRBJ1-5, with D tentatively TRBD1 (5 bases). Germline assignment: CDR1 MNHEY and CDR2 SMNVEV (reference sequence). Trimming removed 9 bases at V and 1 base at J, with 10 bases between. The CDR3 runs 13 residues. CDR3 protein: CASSTASNQPQHF. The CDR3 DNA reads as TGTGCCAGTTCGACAGCCAGCAATCAGCCCCAGCATTTT.

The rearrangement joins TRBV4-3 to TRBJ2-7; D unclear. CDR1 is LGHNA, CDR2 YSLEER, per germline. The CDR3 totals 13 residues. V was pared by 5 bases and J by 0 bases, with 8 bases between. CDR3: CASSERSSYEQYF. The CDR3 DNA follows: TGCGCCAGCAGCGAACGGAGCTCCTACGAGCAGTACTTC.

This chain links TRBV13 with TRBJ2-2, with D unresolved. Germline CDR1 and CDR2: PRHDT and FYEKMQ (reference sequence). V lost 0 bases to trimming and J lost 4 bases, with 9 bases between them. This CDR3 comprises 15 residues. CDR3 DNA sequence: TGTGCCAGCAGCTTAGGTCAGACCGTCACCGGGGAGCTGTTTTTT. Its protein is CASSLGQTVTGELFF.